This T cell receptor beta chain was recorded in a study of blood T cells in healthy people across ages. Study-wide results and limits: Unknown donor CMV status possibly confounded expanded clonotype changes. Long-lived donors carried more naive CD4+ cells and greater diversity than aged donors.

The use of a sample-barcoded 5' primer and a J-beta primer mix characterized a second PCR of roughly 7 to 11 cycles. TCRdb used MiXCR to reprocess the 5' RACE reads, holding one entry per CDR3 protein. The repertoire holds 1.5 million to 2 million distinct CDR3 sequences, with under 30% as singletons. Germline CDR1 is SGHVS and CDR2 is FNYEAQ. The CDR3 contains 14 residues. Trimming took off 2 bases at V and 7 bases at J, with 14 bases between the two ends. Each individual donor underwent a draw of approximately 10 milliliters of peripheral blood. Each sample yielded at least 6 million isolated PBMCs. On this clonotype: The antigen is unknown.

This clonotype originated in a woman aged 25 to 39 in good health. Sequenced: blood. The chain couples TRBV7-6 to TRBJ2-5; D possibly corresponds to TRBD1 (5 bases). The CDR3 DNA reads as TGTGCCAGCAGCTTAATGGGGCCCCCCGCGACCCAGTACTTC. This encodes CASSLMGPPATQYF.